These 22 T cell receptor beta chains were all obtained from the same sample, sequenced in a study of long-term antiretroviral therapy in people with HIV. The assay, immunoSEQ v3.0, was run at survey level. The table came from immunoSEQ multiplex PCR; TCRdb's copy has only in-frame clones and leaves some out. This repertoire shows tens of thousands of clones, over 75% found once; its top ten account for about 6.5%. Source: unsorted PBMCs, taken 0.6 years after starting antiretroviral therapy. Every receptor here comes from a man younger than 35 with HIV.

The V and J genes are TRBV6-6 and TRBJ2-5, with 8 bases lining up with TRBD2. Unmatched junction bases numbered 1, after V lost 5 bases and J lost 5 bases. The CDR3 extends over 12 amino acids. Germline V gene sequence: CDR1 MNHNY, CDR2 SVGAGI (reference sequence). DNA of the CDR3: TGTGCCAGCAGTACGGGGGGGGAGACCCAGTACTTC. Protein sequence: CASSTGGETQYF.

The gene calls are TRBV5-1 and TRBJ2-3, with no clear D. The V gene's germline CDR1 is SGHRS and CDR2 YFSETQ. The CDR3 has 14 residues. Trimming pared 0 bases from V and 1 base from J, leaving 6 bases between. For the CDR3, the DNA is TGCGCCAGCAGCTTGGACGGAGGCACAGATACGCAGTATTTT. Protein sequence: CASSLDGGTDTQYF.

V is TRBV29-1 and J is TRBJ2-7; D is possibly TRBD2 (6 bases). The CDR3 contains 15 residues. CDR1 and CDR2 from the germline V gene are SQVTM and ANQGSEA. Trimming removed 3 bases from V and 3 bases from J, with 18 bases in between. The CDR3 protein is CSVEEDGGVFYEQYF. DNA for the CDR3: TGCAGCGTTGAGGAGGACGGGGGAGTATTCTACGAGCAGTACTTC.

The chain couples TRBV18 to TRBJ2-2; no reliable D call. Germline V gene sequence: CDR1 KGHSH, CDR2 LQKENI. The V gene lost 1 base and the J gene lost 6 bases, with 18 bases spanning the gap. The CDR3 sequence is 17 residues long. DNA of the CDR3: TGTGCCAGCTCACCACTGCCGCAAGCCAGGTCCGCCGGGGAGCTGTTTTTT. Encoded protein: CASSPLPQARSAGELFF.

V gene TRBV7-9 combines with J gene TRBJ2-7, with TRBD2 matching over 10 bases. The V gene's germline CDR1 is SEHNR and CDR2 FQNEAQ (reference sequence). The CDR3 runs 18 residues. With V trimmed by 5 bases and J by 0 bases, 13 bases remained unmatched. CDR3 sequence reads: CASSARELAGSFSYEQYF. DNA of the CDR3: TGTGCCAGCAGCGCCCGAGAACTAGCGGGATCCTTCTCCTACGAGCAGTACTTC.

The chain uses TRBV29-1 and TRBJ1-1, with 9 nucleotides matching TRBD1. V shed 6 bases and J 2 bases; nucleotides not matched to a gene: 7. This CDR3 has 14 residues. Per germline, CDR1 SQVTM and CDR2 ANQGSEA. The DNA of the CDR3 is TGCAGCGTGGGGACAGGGCTTCTCAACACTGAAGCTTTCTTT. Protein sequence: CSVGTGLLNTEAFF.

V usage is TRBV5-4 and J usage is TRBJ1-6, with a possible D match to TRBD1 (5 bases). This CDR3 contains 14 residues. Germline CDR1 and CDR2: SGHNT and YYREEE (reference sequence). With 3 bases removed from V and 7 bases from J, the gap between germline ends came to 11 bases. The CDR3 DNA follows: TGTGCCAGCAGCTCCCCAGGGTCCAATTCACCCCTCCACTTT. Translation: CASSSPGSNSPLHF.

The chain carries TRBV5-1 and TRBJ2-1, with 8 positions matching TRBD2. The junction had 12 bases not matched to a gene; V was cut back by 3 bases and J by 4 bases. The germline gives CDR1 SGHRS, CDR2 YFSETQ. The CDR3 contains 17 residues. The chain's CDR3 is CASSYLPGLEVYNEQFF. The CDR3 DNA sequence: TGCGCCAGCAGCTATTTACCGGGACTAGAAGTATACAATGAGCAGTTCTTC.

V usage is TRBV5-1 and J usage is TRBJ2-7; 8 nucleotides match TRBD2. There are 14 residues in the CDR3. The V gene's germline CDR1 is SGHRS and CDR2 YFSETQ. V trimming: 2 bases; J trimming: 6 bases; junction bases outside the gene matches: 7. The CDR3 DNA sequence: TGCGCCAGCAGCTTAACCGGGACTAGGCTCGAGCAGTACTTC. This encodes CASSLTGTRLEQYF.

This chain joins TRBV5-8 and TRBJ2-5, with D unresolved. The CDR3 contains 15 residues. Per germline, CDR1 SGHTS and CDR2 YDEGEE. Trimming stripped 3 bases from V and 2 bases from J, with 14 bases between. The chain's CDR3 is CASSSRHRIQETQYF. In nucleotides, the CDR3 is TGTGCCAGCAGCTCCCGACATAGGATACAAGAGACCCAGTACTTC. Together with reference TRBV5-8 and TRBJ2-5, the CDR3 gives the full variable domain: EAGVTQSPTHLIKTRGQQATLRCSPISGHTSVYWYQQALGLGLQFLLWYDEGEERNRGNFPPRFSGRQFPNYSSELNVNALELEDSALYLCASSSRHRIQETQYFGPGTRLLVL.

This chain joins TRBV25-1 and TRBJ1-5; possibly TRBD1 for D (5 bases). Germline-derived CDR1 and CDR2 are MGHDK and SYGVNS. CDR3 length equals 14 residues. Trimming pared 4 bases from V and 5 bases from J, leaving 12 bases between. The CDR3 loop is CASSVAGWHQPQHF. CDR3 DNA: TGTGCCAGCAGTGTAGCAGGGTGGCATCAGCCCCAGCATTTT.

V is TRBV5-6 and J is TRBJ2-1; D may match TRBD1 or TRBD2 (5 bases each). The CDR3 runs 11 residues. CDR1 and CDR2 from the germline V gene are SGHDT and YYEEEE. With 0 bases removed from V and 10 bases from J, the gap between germline ends came to 5 bases. This chain's CDR3 is CASSLGGEQFF. CDR3 DNA sequence: TGTGCCAGCAGCTTGGGGGGGGAGCAGTTCTTC.

V and J are TRBV27 and TRBJ2-1; 7 nucleotides match TRBD2. V lost 1 base to trimming and J lost 9 bases; unmatched junction nucleotides: 12. The CDR3 extends over 16 amino acids. Germline values: CDR1 MNHEY, CDR2 SMNVEV (reference sequence). The CDR3 is CASSLWVGSGFTEQFF. The CDR3 DNA is TGTGCCAGCAGTTTATGGGTGGGTAGCGGGTTCACTGAGCAGTTCTTC.

In this sample, this clone turned up once. The chain employs TRBV30 and TRBJ2-3; D is unresolved. CDR3 length: 12 residues. Per the germline V gene, CDR1 is GTSNPN and CDR2 is SVGIG (reference sequence). V lost 4 bases to trimming and J lost 0 bases, with 5 bases between them. The CDR3 loop reads CAWTASTDTQYF. The CDR3, as DNA: TGTGCCTGGACGGCTAGCACAGATACGCAGTATTTT.

V gene TRBV11-2 combines with J gene TRBJ2-1; tentative D call: TRBD2 (5 bases). V was trimmed by 5 bases and J by 4 bases, leaving 21 bases between them. Germline values: CDR1 SGHAT, CDR2 FQNNGV. This CDR3 contains 17 residues. CDR3 amino acids: CASSVKPRESMYNEQFF. The CDR3 region has the DNA TGTGCCAGCAGCGTCAAGCCAAGGGAGAGTATGTACAATGAGCAGTTCTTC.

The chain is built from TRBV6-6 and TRBJ2-1; unclear D gene. CDR1 is MNHNY, CDR2 SVGAGI, per germline (reference sequence). The CDR3 covers 13 residues. Trimming took 6 bases from V and 4 from J, leaving 10 bases between them. The CDR3 DNA follows: TGTGCCAGCAGCCGGACCTCTTACAATGAGCAGTTCTTC. Its translation: CASSRTSYNEQFF.

This chain uses TRBV11-2 with TRBJ2-7; tentatively, D is TRBD1 (6 bases). The V gene's germline CDR1 is SGHAT and CDR2 FQNNGV. V was pared by 0 bases and J by 2 bases, with 11 bases between. The CDR3 runs to 15 residues. CDR3 nucleotide sequence: TGTGCCAGCAGCTTAGATGATTGGACAGCCTACGAGCAGTACTTC. Translated: CASSLDDWTAYEQYF.

This clone has more than one count but fewer than ten. The chain couples TRBV28 to TRBJ2-1; D might be TRBD1 or TRBD2, each matching 6 bases. Germline CDR1 reads MDHEN; CDR2 reads SYDVKM. The CDR3 consists of 16 residues. V lost 3 bases to trimming and J lost 6 bases, with 18 bases between them. CDR3: CASSLMGGGGSNEQFF. The CDR3 coding sequence is TGTGCCAGCAGTTTGATGGGAGGAGGGGGTTCCAATGAGCAGTTCTTC. Full variable domain (outside the CDR3, taken from reference TRBV28 and TRBJ2-1): DVKVTQSSRYLVKRTGEKVFLECVQDMDHENMFWYRQDPGLGLRLIYFSYDVKMKEKGDIPEGYSVSREKKERFSLILESASTNQTSMYLCASSLMGGGGSNEQFFGPGTRLTVL.

The rearrangement joins TRBV9 to TRBJ2-2; TRBD2 aligns across 16 bases. Germline loops: CDR1 SGDLS, CDR2 YYNGEE. V was clipped by 4 bases and J by 4 bases; unmatched bases: 7. The CDR3 runs 18 residues. The CDR3 loop reads CASSPRGLAGGPTGELFF. The CDR3 DNA follows: TGTGCCAGCAGCCCCCGGGGACTAGCGGGAGGGCCCACCGGGGAGCTGTTTTTT.

V usage is TRBV28 and J usage is TRBJ1-2; tentatively, D is TRBD1 (5 bases). The germline gives CDR1 MDHEN, CDR2 SYDVKM. This CDR3 is 12 amino acids long. V was trimmed by 6 bases and J by 5 bases, leaving 10 bases between them. The CDR3 here is CASRDSGYGYTF. CDR3 DNA: TGTGCCAGCAGGGATTCAGGGTATGGCTACACCTTC.

J is TRBJ2-1 and V is TRBV6-5; TRBD2 aligns across 7 bases. The CDR3 is 15 residues long. Trimming removed 6 bases from V and 8 bases from J; junction bases left unmatched: 13. CDR1 is MNHEY, CDR2 SVGAGI, per germline. The CDR3 is CASSTTSAGLDEQFF. Here the CDR3 DNA reads TGTGCCAGCAGCACTACTAGCGCCGGTTTGGATGAGCAGTTCTTC.

The CDR3 protein is CASSVWQGEAFF. DNA for the CDR3: TGCGCCAGCAGTGTATGGCAGGGTGAAGCTTTCTTT. The J gene is TRBJ1-1, the V gene TRBV10-2; perhaps TRBD1 as D (5 bases). This CDR3 comprises 12 residues. The ends were cut back, 4 bases at V and 7 bases at J, with 10 bases in the middle. CDR1 is WSHSY and CDR2 is SAAADI in the germline V gene.